A single sample is the source of the 3 T cell receptor beta chains below, sequenced in a study of blood T cell repertoires in COVID-19 (dated by TCRdb to 2019 to 2021). Library prep was done by the immunoSEQ multiplex PCR assay. TCRdb holds this immuneACCESS table with in-frame rearrangements only. Some clones are missing; in checked studies, unresolved V genes explain under half, and the rest has no known cause. The sample records approximately 130,000 clones, around three quarters of which are singletons. The ten largest clones capture approximately 2% of the sample. Sequences were obtained from peripheral blood. Receptors were obtained from a woman in her 70s with acute or convalescent COVID-19.

This chain links TRBV2 with TRBJ1-1; D unclear. Germline CDR1 is SNHLY and CDR2 is FYNNEI. V was clipped by 6 bases and J by 10 bases, with 21 bases between them. The CDR3 runs to 14 residues. The chain's CDR3 is CASRSVRGGGAAFF. The CDR3 nucleotides are TGTGCCAGCAGGAGTGTACGGGGTGGAGGCGCAGCTTTCTTT.

This clone was counted a single time. V gene TRBV6-2 or TRBV6-3 combines with J gene TRBJ1-5; 7 bases line up with TRBD1. Trimming at V came to 4 bases and at J to 7 bases, leaving 7 bases not matched to a gene. This CDR3 has 14 residues. CDR1 is MNHEY and CDR2 is SVGEGT in the germline V gene. The CDR3 region has the DNA TGTGCCAGCAGTTCCGACAGGGTCGGACAGCCCCAGCATTTT. As protein: CASSSDRVGQPQHF.

The rearrangement uses TRBV18 and TRBJ2-1; 9 nucleotides match TRBD1. Germline V gene data show CDR1 as KGHSH and CDR2 as LQKENI. V dropped 2 bases and J dropped 6; count of bases not matched to a gene: 11. CDR3 length: 17 residues. Here the CDR3 DNA reads TGTGCCAGCTCACCATCCTGGACAGGGGAGAGGGGCAATGAGCAGTTCTTC. Its translation is CASSPSWTGERGNEQFF.